The clone carrying this T cell receptor beta chain was found many times. Its antigen is currently unknown. This specimen belongs to a study of molecular identifiers for immune sequencing clone quantification. TCRdb passed the PCR reads through MiXCR, listing each CDR3 protein once. The sample carries around 470,000 distinct CDR3 sequences, about 26% recorded once. In the sort, naive CD8 T cells were defined as CD8+CD4-CCR7+CD45RA+. The study's findings and limits: In naive cells, under 1% of molecules belonged to clones above 20 RNA copies, against over 99% in effector cells.

CDR3 length: 12 residues. The V gene lost 6 bases and the J gene lost 0 bases, with 5 bases spanning the gap. This chain uses TRBV12-3 or TRBV12-4 with TRBJ1-1; no clear D. The sequenced sample consisted of naive CD8+ T cells from blood, with Jurkat cell RNA spiked in. Sample subset: FACS-sorted CD8+CD4-CCR7+CD45RA+ naive T cells. The TCR sequence derives from a human donor in good health. Some libraries in this study had Jurkat cell RNA spiked in. The CDR3 is CASSNMNTEAFF. The CDR3, as DNA: TGTGCCAGCAGCAACATGAACACTGAAGCTTTCTTT.